This TCR beta chain was sequenced for a study of T cell changes during pregnancy in multiple sclerosis. The CDR3 sequence is 13 residues long. Germline-derived CDR1 and CDR2 are MNHNY and SVGAGI (reference sequence). V was pared by 6 bases and J by 8 bases, with 9 bases of the junction left unmatched. Produced via immunoSEQ multiplex PCR; TCRdb's table is partial and in-frame only. The table has 65,000 to 85,000 clones, under 90% seen once. The TCR comes from a female donor in good health, enrolled as a control in a pregnancy study. Sequences were derived from peripheral blood, sampled after pregnancy. V usage is TRBV6-6 and J usage is TRBJ1-2; 7 bases agree with TRBD1. The CDR3 here is CASSRDSARGYTF. The CDR3 DNA reads as TGTGCCAGCAGCCGGGACAGCGCGCGGGGCTACACCTTC.